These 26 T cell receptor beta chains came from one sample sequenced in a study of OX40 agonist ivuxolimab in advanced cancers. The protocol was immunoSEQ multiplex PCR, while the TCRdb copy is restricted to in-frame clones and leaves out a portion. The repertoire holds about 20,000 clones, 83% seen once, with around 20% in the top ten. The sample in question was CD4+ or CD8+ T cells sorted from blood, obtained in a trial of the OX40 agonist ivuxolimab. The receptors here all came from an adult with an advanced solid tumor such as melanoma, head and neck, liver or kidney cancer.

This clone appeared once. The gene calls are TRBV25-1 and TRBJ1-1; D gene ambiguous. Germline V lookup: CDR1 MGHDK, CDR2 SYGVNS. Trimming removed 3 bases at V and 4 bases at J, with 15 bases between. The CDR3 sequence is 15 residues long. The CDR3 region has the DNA TGTGCCAGCAGTGATGAGAGGACTAGGGCCACTGAAGCTTTCTTT. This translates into CASSDERTRATEAFF.

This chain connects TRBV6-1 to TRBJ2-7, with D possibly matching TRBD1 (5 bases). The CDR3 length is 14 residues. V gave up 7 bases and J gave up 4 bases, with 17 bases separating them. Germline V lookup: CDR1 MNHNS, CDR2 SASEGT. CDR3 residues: CASTEGGRAYEQYF. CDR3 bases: TGTGCCAGCACCGAAGGTGGCAGGGCGTACGAGCAGTACTTC.

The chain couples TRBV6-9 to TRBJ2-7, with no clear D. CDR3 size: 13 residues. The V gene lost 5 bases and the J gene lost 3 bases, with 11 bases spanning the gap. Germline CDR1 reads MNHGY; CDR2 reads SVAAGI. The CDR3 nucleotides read TGTGCCAGCAGTAGGGAACAGCACTACGAGCAGTACTTC. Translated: CASSREQHYEQYF.

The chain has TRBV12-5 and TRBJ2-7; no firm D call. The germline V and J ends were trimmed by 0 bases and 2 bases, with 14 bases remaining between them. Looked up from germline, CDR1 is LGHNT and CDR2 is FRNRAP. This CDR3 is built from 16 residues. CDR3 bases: TGTGCTAGTGGTTTGGTACGGAAGGACGGTACCTACGAGCAGTACTTC. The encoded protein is CASGLVRKDGTYEQYF. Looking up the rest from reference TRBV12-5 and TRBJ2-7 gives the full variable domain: DARVTQTPRHKVTEMGQEVTMRCQPILGHNTVFWYRQTMMQGLELLAYFRNRAPLDDSGMPKDRFSAEMPDATLATLKIQPSEPRDSAVYFCASGLVRKDGTYEQYFGPGTRLTVT.

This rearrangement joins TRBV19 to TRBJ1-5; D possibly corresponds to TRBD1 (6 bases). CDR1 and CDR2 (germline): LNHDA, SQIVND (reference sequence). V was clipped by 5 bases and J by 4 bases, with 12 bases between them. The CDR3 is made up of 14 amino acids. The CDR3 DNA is TGTGCCAGTAGTCTGGACAGCTTGAATCAGCCCCAGCATTTT. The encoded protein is CASSLDSLNQPQHF. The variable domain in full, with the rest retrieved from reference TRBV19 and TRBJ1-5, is DGGITQSPKYLFRKEGQNVTLSCEQNLNHDAMYWYRQDPGQGLRLIYYSQIVNDFQKGDIAEGYSVSREKKESFPLTVTSAQKNPTAFYLCASSLDSLNQPQHFGDGTRLSIL.

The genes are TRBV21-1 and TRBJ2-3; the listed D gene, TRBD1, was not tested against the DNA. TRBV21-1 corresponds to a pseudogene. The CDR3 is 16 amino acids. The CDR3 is CASSPPRARSTDTQYF. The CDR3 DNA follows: TGTGCCAGCAGCCCCCCCAGGGCCAGAAGCACAGATACGCAGTATTTT.

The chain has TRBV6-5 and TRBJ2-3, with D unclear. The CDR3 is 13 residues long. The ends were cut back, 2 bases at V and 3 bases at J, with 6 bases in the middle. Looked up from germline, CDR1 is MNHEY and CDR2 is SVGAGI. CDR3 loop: CASSYPSTDTQYF. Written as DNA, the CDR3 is TGTGCCAGCAGTTACCCCTCGACAGATACGCAGTATTTT.

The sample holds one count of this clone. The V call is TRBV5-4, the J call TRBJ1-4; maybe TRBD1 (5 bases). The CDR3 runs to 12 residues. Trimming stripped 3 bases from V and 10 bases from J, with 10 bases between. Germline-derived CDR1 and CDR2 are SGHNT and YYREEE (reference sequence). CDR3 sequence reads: CASSYGDGKLFF. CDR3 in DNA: TGTGCCAGCAGCTACGGGGACGGAAAACTGTTTTTT.

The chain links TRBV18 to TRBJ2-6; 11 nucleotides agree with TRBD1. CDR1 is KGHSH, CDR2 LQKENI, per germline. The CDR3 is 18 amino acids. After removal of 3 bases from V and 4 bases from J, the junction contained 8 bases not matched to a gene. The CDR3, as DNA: TGTGCCAGCTCACCGAGGACAGGGGGCGCCGCCGGGGCCAACGTCCTGACTTTC. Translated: CASSPRTGGAAGANVLTF.

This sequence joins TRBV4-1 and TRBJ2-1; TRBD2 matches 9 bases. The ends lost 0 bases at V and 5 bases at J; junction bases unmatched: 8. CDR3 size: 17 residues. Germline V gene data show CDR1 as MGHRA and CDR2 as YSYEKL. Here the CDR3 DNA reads TGCGCCAGCAGCCAAGAGTCGTGGACTAGCGAACACAATGAGCAGTTCTTC. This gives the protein CASSQESWTSEHNEQFF.

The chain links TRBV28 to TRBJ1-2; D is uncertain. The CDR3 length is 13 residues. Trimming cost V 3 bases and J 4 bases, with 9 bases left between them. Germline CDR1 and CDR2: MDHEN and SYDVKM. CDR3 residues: CASSLQLGYGYTF. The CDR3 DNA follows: TGTGCCAGCAGTTTGCAGTTGGGCTATGGCTACACCTTC.

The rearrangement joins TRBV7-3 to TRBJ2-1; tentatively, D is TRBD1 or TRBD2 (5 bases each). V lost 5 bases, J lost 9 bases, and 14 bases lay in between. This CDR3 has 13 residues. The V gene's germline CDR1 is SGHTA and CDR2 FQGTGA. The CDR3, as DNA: TGTGCCAGCAGCCTCTACGGGGCGAGTGAGCAGTTCTTC. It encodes CASSLYGASEQFF.

CDR3 region: CASSIVAYNEQFF. CDR3 nucleotide sequence: TGTGCCAGTAGTATAGTAGCGTACAATGAGCAGTTCTTC. The chain carries TRBV19 and TRBJ2-1; TRBD2 is a possible D gene (5 bases). The length of the CDR3 is 13 residues. V dropped 1 base and J dropped 4 bases, with 5 bases sitting between them. Germline lookup yields CDR1 LNHDA and CDR2 SQIVND (reference sequence).

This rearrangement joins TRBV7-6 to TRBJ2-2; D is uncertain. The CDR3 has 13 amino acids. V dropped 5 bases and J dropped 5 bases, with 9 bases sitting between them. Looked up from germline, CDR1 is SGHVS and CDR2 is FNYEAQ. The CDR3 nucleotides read TGTGCCAGCAGCCACCCAACTACCGGGGAGCTGTTTTTT. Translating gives CASSHPTTGELFF.

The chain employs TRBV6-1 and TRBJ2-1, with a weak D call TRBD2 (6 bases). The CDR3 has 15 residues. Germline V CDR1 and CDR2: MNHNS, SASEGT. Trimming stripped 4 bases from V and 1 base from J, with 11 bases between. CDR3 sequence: CASSGVAESYNEQFF. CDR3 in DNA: TGTGCCAGCAGTGGGGTAGCGGAATCCTACAATGAGCAGTTCTTC.

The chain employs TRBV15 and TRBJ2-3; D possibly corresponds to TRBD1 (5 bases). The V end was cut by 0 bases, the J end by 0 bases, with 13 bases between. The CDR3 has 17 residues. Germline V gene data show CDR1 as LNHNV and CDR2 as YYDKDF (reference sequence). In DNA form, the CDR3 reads TGTGCCACCAGCAGAGATAGGGGCCGAGAGAGCACAGATACGCAGTATTTT. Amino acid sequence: CATSRDRGRESTDTQYF.

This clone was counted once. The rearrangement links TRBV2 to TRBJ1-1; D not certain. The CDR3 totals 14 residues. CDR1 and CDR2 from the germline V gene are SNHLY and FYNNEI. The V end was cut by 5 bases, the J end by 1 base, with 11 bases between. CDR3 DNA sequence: TGTGCCAGCAGTCTAGCGCGGGGGAACACTGAAGCTTTCTTT. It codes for CASSLARGNTEAFF. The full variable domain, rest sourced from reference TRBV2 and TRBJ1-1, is EPEVTQTPSHQVTQMGQEVILRCVPISNHLYFYWYRQILGQKVEFLVSFYNNEISEKSEIFDDQFSVERPDGSNFTLKIRSTKLEDSAMYFCASSLARGNTEAFFGQGTRLTVV.

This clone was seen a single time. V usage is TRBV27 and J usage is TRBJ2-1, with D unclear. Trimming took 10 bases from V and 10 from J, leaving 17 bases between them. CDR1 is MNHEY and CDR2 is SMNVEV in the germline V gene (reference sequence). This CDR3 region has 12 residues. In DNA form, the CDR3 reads TGTGCCACCTCGACCCCAGCTTACGAGCAGTTCTTC. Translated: CATSTPAYEQFF.

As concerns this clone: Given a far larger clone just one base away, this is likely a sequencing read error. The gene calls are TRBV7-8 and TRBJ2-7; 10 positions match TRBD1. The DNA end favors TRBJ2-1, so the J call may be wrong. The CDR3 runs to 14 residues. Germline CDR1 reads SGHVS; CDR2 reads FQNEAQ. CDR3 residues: CASSGTGDWNEQFF. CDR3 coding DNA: TGTGCCAGCAGCGGGACAGGGGACTGGAATGAGCAGTTCTTC.

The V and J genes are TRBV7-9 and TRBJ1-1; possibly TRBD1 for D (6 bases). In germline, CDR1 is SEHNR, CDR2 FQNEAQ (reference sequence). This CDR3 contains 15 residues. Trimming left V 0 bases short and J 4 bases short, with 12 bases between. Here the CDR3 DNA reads TGTGCCAGCAGCTTAGCGTCGGGGGGCGGCACTGAAGCTTTCTTT. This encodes CASSLASGGGTEAFF.

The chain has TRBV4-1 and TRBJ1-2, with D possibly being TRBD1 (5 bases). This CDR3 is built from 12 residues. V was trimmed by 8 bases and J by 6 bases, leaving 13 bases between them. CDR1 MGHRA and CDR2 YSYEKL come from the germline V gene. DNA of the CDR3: TGCGCCAGCCGGGGGAGGGTAGATGGCTACACCTTC. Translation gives CASRGRVDGYTF.

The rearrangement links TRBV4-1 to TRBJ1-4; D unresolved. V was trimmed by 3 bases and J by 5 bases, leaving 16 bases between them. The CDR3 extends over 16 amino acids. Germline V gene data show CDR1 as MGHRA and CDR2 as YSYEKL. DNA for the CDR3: TGCGCCAGCAGCCACGAAAAAGGGAATAGCAATGAAAAACTGTTTTTT. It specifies CASSHEKGNSNEKLFF.

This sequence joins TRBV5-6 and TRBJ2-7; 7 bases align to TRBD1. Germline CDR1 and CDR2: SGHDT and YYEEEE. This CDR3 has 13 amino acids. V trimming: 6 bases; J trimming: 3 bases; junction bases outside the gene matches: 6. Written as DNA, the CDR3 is TGTGCCAGCACAGACCGGGACAGCTACGAGCAGTACTTC. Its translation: CASTDRDSYEQYF.

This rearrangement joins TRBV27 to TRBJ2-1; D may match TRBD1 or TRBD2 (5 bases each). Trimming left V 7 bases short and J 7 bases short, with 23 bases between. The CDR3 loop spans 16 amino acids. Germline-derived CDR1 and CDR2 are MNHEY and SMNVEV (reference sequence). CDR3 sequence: CASIRGARAMGNEQFF. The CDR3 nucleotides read TGTGCCAGCATTCGAGGGGCGAGGGCTATGGGGAATGAGCAGTTCTTC.

In DNA, the CDR3 is TGTGCCAGTAGTATCGGAGGGGCCTCCTACGAGCAGTACTTC. It codes for CASSIGGASYEQYF. This rearrangement joins TRBV19 to TRBJ2-7; tentatively, D is TRBD2 (6 bases). Germline values: CDR1 LNHDA, CDR2 SQIVND (reference sequence). V was pared by 3 bases and J by 0 bases, with 9 bases between. This CDR3 comprises 14 residues.

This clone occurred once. The CDR3 sequence is CASSPLAGTGSGANVLTF. The CDR3 region has the DNA TGTGCCAGCAGTCCACTGGCCGGGACAGGGTCAGGGGCCAACGTCCTGACTTTC. V gene TRBV27 combines with J gene TRBJ2-6, with 9 bases that match TRBD1. Germline V gene data show CDR1 as MNHEY and CDR2 as SMNVEV (reference sequence). The CDR3 has 18 amino acids. J gave up 4 bases and V 5 bases, and 12 bases lay outside the gene matches.